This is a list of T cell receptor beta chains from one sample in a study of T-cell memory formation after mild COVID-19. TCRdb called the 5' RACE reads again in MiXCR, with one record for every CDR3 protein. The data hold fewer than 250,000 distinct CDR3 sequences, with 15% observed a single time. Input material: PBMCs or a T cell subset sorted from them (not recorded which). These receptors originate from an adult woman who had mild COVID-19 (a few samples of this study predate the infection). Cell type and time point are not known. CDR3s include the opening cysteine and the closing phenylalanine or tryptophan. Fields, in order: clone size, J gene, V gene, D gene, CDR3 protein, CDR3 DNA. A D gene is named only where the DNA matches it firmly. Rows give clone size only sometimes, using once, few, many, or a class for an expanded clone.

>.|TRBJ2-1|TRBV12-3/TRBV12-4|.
CASSLATRLEQFF
TGTGCCAGCAGCCTGGCGACCCGACTCGAGCAGTTCTTC
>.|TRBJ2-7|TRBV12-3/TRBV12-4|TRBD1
CASRDTGQLTYEQYF
TGTGCCAGCAGGGATACGGGACAGCTAACCTACGAGCAGTACTTC
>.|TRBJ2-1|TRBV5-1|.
CASSGGLHNEQFF
TGCGCCAGCAGCGGGGGACTCCACAATGAGCAGTTCTTC
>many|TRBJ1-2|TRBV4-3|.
CASSQDLTDNYGYTF
TGCGCCAGCAGCCAAGATTTGACAGACAACTATGGCTACACCTTC
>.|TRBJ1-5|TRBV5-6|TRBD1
CASSLWGLLGDREDQPQHF
TGTGCCAGCAGCTTGTGGGGCCTATTAGGGGACAGGGAGGACCAGCCCCAGCATTTT
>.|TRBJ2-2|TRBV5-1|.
CASSPWGGTDTGELFF
TGCGCCAGCAGCCCGTGGGGGGGCACCGACACCGGGGAGCTGTTTTTT
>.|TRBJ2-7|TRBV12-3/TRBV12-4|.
CASSLQVSSNYEQYF
TGTGCCAGCAGTTTACAGGTCAGTTCAAACTACGAGCAGTACTTC
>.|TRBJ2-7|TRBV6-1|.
CASTPGPASYEQYF
TGTGCCAGCACTCCGGGGCCCGCCTCCTACGAGCAGTACTTC
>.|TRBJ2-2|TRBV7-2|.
CASSRINTGELFF
TGTGCCAGCAGCCGAATAAACACCGGGGAGCTGTTTTTT
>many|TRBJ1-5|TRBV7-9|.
CASSLAAGQPQHF
TGTGCCAGCAGCTTAGCGGCGGGACAGCCCCAGCATTTT
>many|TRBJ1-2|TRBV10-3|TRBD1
CAISEGRDRSYGYTF
TGTGCCATCAGTGAGGGTCGGGACAGAAGCTATGGCTACACCTTC
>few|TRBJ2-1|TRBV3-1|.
CASSQLIRDTYNEQFF
TGTGCCAGCAGCCAACTCATCCGGGACACCTACAATGAGCAGTTCTTC
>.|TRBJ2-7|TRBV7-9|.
CASNPGQTFHEQYF
TGTGCCAGCAACCCCGGACAGACCTTCCACGAGCAGTACTTC
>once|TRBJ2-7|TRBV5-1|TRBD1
CASSITGGLYEQYF
TGCGCCAGCAGCATAACAGGGGGTTTATACGAGCAGTACTTC
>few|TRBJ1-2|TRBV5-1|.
CASSLVAGDGYTF
TGCGCCAGCAGCTTGGTAGCGGGGGACGGCTACACCTTC
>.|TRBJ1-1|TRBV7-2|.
CASSLLGQNTEAFF
TGTGCCAGCAGCTTGTTGGGACAGAACACTGAAGCTTTCTTT
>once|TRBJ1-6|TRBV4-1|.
CASSPYFRQTSSYNSPLHF
TGCGCCAGCAGCCCCTACTTCAGACAGACGAGCTCCTATAATTCACCCCTCCACTTT
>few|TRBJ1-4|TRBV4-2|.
CASSPTGNWEKLFF
TGTGCCAGCAGCCCTACAGGGAATTGGGAAAAACTGTTTTTT
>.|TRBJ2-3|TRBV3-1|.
CASSQEGSTQYF
TGTGCCAGCAGCCAAGAGGGCTCCACGCAGTATTTT
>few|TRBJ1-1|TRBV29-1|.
CSVDRTGAFF
TGCAGCGTTGATCGGACTGGGGCTTTCTTT
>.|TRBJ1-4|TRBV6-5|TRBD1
CASSHRLRTGSEKLFF
TGTGCCAGCAGTCACCGTCTTAGGACAGGGTCTGAAAAACTGTTTTTT
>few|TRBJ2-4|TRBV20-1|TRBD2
CSERTSGSNIQYF
TGCAGTGAGCGGACTAGCGGTTCAAACATTCAGTACTTC